The next 23 T cell receptor beta chains were all read from a single sample in a study of T cell responses to AZD1222 COVID-19 vaccine. TCRdb keeps only in-frame clones here, not all; method: immunoSEQ multiplex PCR. This table has roughly 97,000 clones, roughly 88% appearing once. The input for sequencing was peripheral blood, taken on day 0 of AZD1222 vaccination. The receptors were gathered from an adult in good health.

The genes are TRBV3-1 (or the pseudogene TRBV3-2) and TRBJ1-3, with D perhaps TRBD1 (6 bases). V was cut by 5 bases and J by 4 bases, with 15 bases left in between. The CDR3 spans 15 residues. CDR1 is LGHDT, CDR2 YNNKEL, per germline (reference sequence). The CDR3 protein is CASSTRGGSGNTIYF. Written as DNA, the CDR3 is TGTGCCAGCAGCACCCGAGGGGGATCGGGAAACACCATATATTTT.

This clone turned up a few times. The chain is built from TRBV15 and TRBJ1-3; D call uncertain. CDR1 LNHNV and CDR2 YYDKDF come from the germline V gene (reference sequence). The V gene lost 0 bases and the J gene lost 5 bases, with 2 bases spanning the gap. This CDR3 is 12 amino acids long. CDR3 sequence: CATSRERNTIYF. The CDR3 nucleotides read TGTGCCACCAGCAGAGAGAGAAACACCATATATTTT.

The V call is TRBV7-2, the J call TRBJ2-5; D unresolved. CDR1 and CDR2 from the germline V gene are SGHTA and FQGNSA. Trimming took off 1 base at V and 4 bases at J, with 10 bases between the two ends. CDR3 length: 14 residues. The CDR3 DNA follows: TGTGCCAGCAGCTTAGGTGTAACATTAGAGACCCAGTACTTC. Translated: CASSLGVTLETQYF.

V and J are TRBV7-2 and TRBJ2-5; possibly TRBD1 or TRBD2 for D (5 bases each). With 1 base removed from V and 4 bases from J, the gap between germline ends came to 13 bases. This CDR3 has 15 amino acids. CDR1 SGHTA and CDR2 FQGNSA come from the germline V gene. CDR3 nucleotide sequence: TGTGCCAGCAGCTTAGTTTGGGGACCTGGAGAGACCCAGTACTTC. This encodes CASSLVWGPGETQYF.

The chain employs TRBV9 and TRBJ2-1; 7 bases map to TRBD1. This CDR3 region has 16 residues. V shed 0 bases, J shed 2 bases, and the junction held 5 bases outside the gene matches. Germline CDR1 and CDR2: SGDLS and YYNGEE. CDR3 loop: CASSVVGTVTYNEQFF. DNA for the CDR3: TGTGCCAGCAGCGTAGTAGGGACAGTGACCTACAATGAGCAGTTCTTC. The full variable domain, completed using reference TRBV9 and TRBJ2-1, is DSGVTQTPKHLITATGQRVTLRCSPRSGDLSVYWYQQSLDQGLQFLIQYYNGEERAKGNILERFSAQQFPDLHSELNLSSLELGDSALYFCASSVVGTVTYNEQFFGPGTRLTVL.

This chain links TRBV6-4 with TRBJ2-7; 13 nucleotides line up with TRBD2. V was clipped by 6 bases and J by 2 bases; unmatched bases: 13. The CDR3 covers 18 residues. The germline gives CDR1 MRHNA, CDR2 SNTAGT. CDR3 in amino acids: CASRYRSGTSGDPYEQYF. CDR3 in DNA: TGTGCCAGCAGGTACAGATCAGGGACTAGCGGGGACCCCTACGAGCAGTACTTC.

The genes are TRBV11-2 and TRBJ2-7; the D call may be TRBD1 or TRBD2 (5 bases each). V was cut by 4 bases and J by 1 base, with 14 bases left in between. This CDR3 has 15 amino acids. CDR1 is SGHAT, CDR2 FQNNGV, per germline. CDR3 sequence reads: CASSWGRGYSYEQYF. The CDR3 bases are TGTGCCAGCAGCTGGGGCCGGGGATATTCCTACGAGCAGTACTTC.

This chain uses TRBV7-9 with TRBJ1-2; 9 bases agree with TRBD1. This CDR3 region has 13 residues. Looked up from germline, CDR1 is SEHNR and CDR2 is FQNEAQ (reference sequence). V dropped 3 bases and J dropped 5; count of bases not matched to a gene: 1. CDR3 coding DNA: TGTGCCAGCAGCTTGGGGACAGGGTATGGCTACACCTTC. Translating gives CASSLGTGYGYTF.

This chain connects TRBV9 to TRBJ1-1, with 8 bases fitting TRBD1. Germline values: CDR1 SGDLS, CDR2 YYNGEE. This CDR3 spans 13 amino acids. J lost 5 bases, V lost 4 bases, and 4 bases had no gene match. The CDR3 loop is CASSPRGLTEAFF. For the CDR3, the DNA is TGTGCCAGCAGCCCCAGGGGGCTAACTGAAGCTTTCTTT.

Only a few counts were recorded for this clone. This sample includes further DNA sequences coding for the same CDR3. The chain carries TRBV3-1 (or the pseudogene TRBV3-2) and TRBJ1-2; D uncertain. In germline, CDR1 is LGHDT, CDR2 YNNKEL (reference sequence). The CDR3 has 13 residues. V lost 1 base and J lost 1, with 4 bases in between. The CDR3 protein is CASSQGSNYGYTF. The CDR3 DNA is TGTGCCAGCAGCCAAGGGAGTAACTATGGCTACACCTTC.

The chain is built from TRBV6-1 and TRBJ2-5, with TRBD1 matching over 8 bases. Unmatched junction bases numbered 4, after V lost 0 bases and J lost 4 bases. Germline V gene lookup returns CDR1 MNHNS and CDR2 SASEGT. The CDR3 loop spans 15 amino acids. The CDR3 coding sequence is TGTGCCAGCAGTGAAGCAGCAGGGGGCGCAGAGACCCAGTACTTC. This codes for CASSEAAGGAETQYF.

The V gene is TRBV2, the J gene TRBJ1-6; 8 nucleotides line up with TRBD1. Per the germline V gene, CDR1 is SNHLY and CDR2 is FYNNEI. V lost 9 bases, J lost 9 bases, and 4 bases stayed unmatched. The CDR3 consists of 12 residues. The CDR3 DNA reads TGTGCCAGACCGGACAGGGTTTCACCCCTCCACTTT. It codes for CARPDRVSPLHF.

The V gene is TRBV7-9, the J gene TRBJ1-5; possibly TRBD1 for D (6 bases). V lost 0 bases to trimming and J lost 3 bases, with 9 bases between them. Germline CDR1 reads SEHNR; CDR2 reads FQNEAQ (reference sequence). The CDR3 totals 15 residues. The CDR3 DNA reads TGTGCCAGCAGCTTAGCGGGGGGGGCCAATCAGCCCCAGCATTTT. Translating gives CASSLAGGANQPQHF. Complete variable domain (other parts from reference TRBV7-9 and TRBJ1-5): DTGVSQNPRHKITKRGQNVTFRCDPISEHNRLYWYRQTLGQGPEFLTYFQNEAQLEKSRLLSDRFSAERPKGSFSTLEIQRTEQGDSAMYLCASSLAGGANQPQHFGDGTRLSIL.

In this sample, this clone turned up once. J is TRBJ2-5 and V is TRBV18; weak D call: TRBD1 (6 bases). V was pared by 5 bases and J by 5 bases, with 15 bases between. The V gene's germline CDR1 is KGHSH and CDR2 LQKENI. The CDR3 is made up of 14 amino acids. DNA of the CDR3: TGTGCCAGCTCATCCACAGGGTGGCGGGAGACCCAGTACTTC. This translates into CASSSTGWRETQYF.

The chain recombines TRBV10-3 with TRBJ1-3; D call uncertain. Trimming removed 0 bases from V and 3 bases from J, with 12 bases in between. The CDR3 runs to 16 residues. The V gene's germline CDR1 is ENHRY and CDR2 SYGVKD. CDR3 region: CAISESTRSFGNTIYF. CDR3 nucleotides: TGTGCCATCAGTGAGTCGACTCGAAGCTTTGGAAACACCATATATTTT.

The table lists this clone with a few counts. The chain combines TRBV5-1 with TRBJ1-6; a weak D match, TRBD1 (6 bases). The V and J ends lost 4 bases and 3 bases respectively, with 11 bases between them. This CDR3 is 15 amino acids long. The germline V gene encodes CDR1 SGHRS and CDR2 YFSETQ. The CDR3 loop reads CASSPLDSYNSPLHF. CDR3 DNA sequence: TGCGCCAGCAGCCCTCTGGACAGCTATAATTCACCCCTCCACTTT.

This chain uses TRBV9 with TRBJ2-7; 7 nucleotides agree with TRBD1. V lost 6 bases to trimming and J lost 6 bases; unmatched junction nucleotides: 6. The V gene's germline CDR1 is SGDLS and CDR2 YYNGEE. The CDR3 contains 12 residues. This CDR3 is CASNRGNGEQYF. CDR3 coding DNA: TGTGCCAGCAACAGGGGTAACGGCGAGCAGTACTTC.

The table lists this clone with a count of one. V gene TRBV2 combines with J gene TRBJ1-5; D call uncertain. Germline V CDR1 and CDR2: SNHLY, FYNNEI. The V gene lost 4 bases and the J gene lost 0 bases, with 10 bases spanning the gap. The CDR3 runs to 15 residues. This chain's CDR3 is CASSGGRYSNQPQHF. The CDR3 DNA reads as TGTGCCAGCAGTGGAGGCCGGTATAGCAATCAGCCCCAGCATTTT.

The V gene is TRBV25-1, the J gene TRBJ2-5, with D unresolved. CDR3 length: 13 amino acids. Germline V gene lookup returns CDR1 MGHDK and CDR2 SYGVNS. With 8 bases removed from V and 0 bases from J, the gap between germline ends came to 10 bases. The CDR3 region is CASAEANQETQYF. In DNA, the CDR3 is TGTGCCAGCGCCGAGGCTAACCAAGAGACCCAGTACTTC.

The genes are TRBV6-4 and TRBJ2-2; D not resolved. V was clipped by 6 bases and J by 5 bases, with 7 bases between them. This CDR3 comprises 12 residues. Per the germline V gene, CDR1 is MRHNA and CDR2 is SNTAGT. CDR3 in DNA: TGTGCCAGCAGGGAGCAAACCGGGGAGCTGTTTTTT. Translating it yields CASREQTGELFF.

The V and J genes are TRBV4-1 and TRBJ2-1; TRBD2 agrees at 16 bases. The CDR3 is made up of 16 amino acids. Germline V gene sequence: CDR1 MGHRA, CDR2 YSYEKL. The V segment lost 1 base and the J segment 8 bases; nucleotides outside the gene matches: 2. The CDR3 nucleotides read TGCGCCAGCAGCCAAGTGGGACTAGCGGGGGGGGATGAGCAGTTCTTC. This gives the protein CASSQVGLAGGDEQFF.

This clone was counted a single time. The rearrangement joins TRBV27 to TRBJ1-4; perhaps TRBD1 as D (5 bases). Between the trimmed V and J ends, which lost 3 bases and 5 bases, there was a span of 10 bases. Per germline, CDR1 MNHEY and CDR2 SMNVEV (reference sequence). CDR3 length: 14 amino acids. The CDR3 nucleotides are TGTGCCAGCAGTTTTCAGGGACTGAATGAAAAACTGTTTTTT. Amino acids: CASSFQGLNEKLFF.

The genes are TRBV4-2 and TRBJ1-5, with no clear D. Germline V gives CDR1 LGHNA, CDR2 YNFKEQ. V dropped 1 base and J dropped 3 bases, with 7 bases sitting between them. The CDR3 is made up of 14 amino acids. The CDR3 protein is CASSQGEDNQPQHF. CDR3 coding DNA: TGTGCCAGCAGCCAAGGTGAGGACAATCAGCCCCAGCATTTT.